The present T cell receptor (beta chain) was sequenced within a study of T cell repertoires in cytomegalovirus infection. Background on the study: Public TCR beta signatures were indicative of both CMV infection and a matching HLA type.

TCRdb called the reads again in MiXCR, with one record for every CDR3 protein. Here the sample spans 210,000 or so distinct CDR3 sequences, 6% to 8% being singletons. The germline V and J ends were trimmed by 2 bases and 6 bases, with 11 bases remaining between them. This CDR3 is 14 amino acids long. Germline values: CDR1 MDHEN, CDR2 SYDVKM. This clonotype showed up many times. Its antigen is currently unknown. Regarding the study as a whole: Individuals carrying CMV plus the relevant HLA were identified by cumulative frequency of public TCR beta families. The ex vivo response showed dominance by HLA-C-restricted CMV-specific TCR beta clonotypes.

The sequence was collected from a human donor in good health (CMV status not recorded). Some clones in this sample may be carry-over from other donors' samples. The genes are TRBV28 and TRBJ2-1; no clear D. The material sequenced was PBMCs. The CDR3 protein is CASSLRSKGNEQFF. In DNA form, the CDR3 reads TGTGCCAGCAGTTTAAGGTCTAAAGGCAATGAGCAGTTCTTC.